This TCR beta chain was sequenced in a study of shared clonotypes between healthy human individuals. Points from the study as a whole: It was the non-shared clonotypes that had lower generation probabilities than clonotypes shared by all four donors. Naive subsets tended to show greater estimated richness than memory subsets. Among donors, sharing of clonotypes was expected to be affected by sequencing depth.

The naive CD8 population came from CD45RO-negative cells selected for CCR7, without terminally differentiated effector memory CD45RA+ cells. None of the donors, who were healthy HIV-negative adults, had recently had acute infections or vaccinations. Comments on this clone: Its antigen is unidentified.

TCRdb keeps only in-frame clones here, not all; method: immunoSEQ multiplex PCR. The sample consists of 1.5 million to 2.5 million clones, about 95% of them appearing once. This CDR3 comprises 16 residues. V lost 0 bases to trimming and J lost 4 bases, with 12 bases between them. Looked up from germline, CDR1 is SGHDN and CDR2 is FVKESK. Specimen: naive CD8+ T cells sorted from blood. The genes are TRBV14 and TRBJ2-2, with D possibly TRBD2 on 5 matching bases. This sequence was found in a man between 18 and 29 years old in good health. This chain's CDR3 is CASSQDKGVGTGELFF. In DNA form, the CDR3 reads TGTGCCAGCAGCCAAGACAAGGGAGTTGGCACCGGGGAGCTGTTTTTT.